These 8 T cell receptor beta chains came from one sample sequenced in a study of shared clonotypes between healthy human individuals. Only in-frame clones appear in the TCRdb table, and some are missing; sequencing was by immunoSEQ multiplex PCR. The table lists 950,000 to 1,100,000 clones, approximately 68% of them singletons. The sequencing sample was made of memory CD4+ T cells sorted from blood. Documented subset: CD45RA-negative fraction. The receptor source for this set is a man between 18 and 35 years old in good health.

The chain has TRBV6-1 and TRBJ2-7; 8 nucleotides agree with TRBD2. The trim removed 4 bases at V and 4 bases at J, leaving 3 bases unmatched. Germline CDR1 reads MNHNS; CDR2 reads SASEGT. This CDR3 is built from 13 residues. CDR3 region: CASSVAGGYEQYF. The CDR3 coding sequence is TGTGCCAGCAGTGTTGCGGGGGGATACGAGCAGTACTTC.

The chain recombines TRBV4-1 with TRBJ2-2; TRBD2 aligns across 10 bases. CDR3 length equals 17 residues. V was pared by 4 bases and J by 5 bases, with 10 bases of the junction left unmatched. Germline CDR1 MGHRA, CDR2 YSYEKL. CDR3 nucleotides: TGCGCCAGCAGCCCTTTGGGGGTAGCGGGGGGAACCGGGGAGCTGTTTTTT. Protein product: CASSPLGVAGGTGELFF.

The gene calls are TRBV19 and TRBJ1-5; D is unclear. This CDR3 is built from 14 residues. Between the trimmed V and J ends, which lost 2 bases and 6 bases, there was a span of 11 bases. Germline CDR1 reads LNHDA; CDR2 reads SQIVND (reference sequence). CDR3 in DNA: TGTGCCAGTAGTATATTCGCCGGGCCTCAGCCCCAGCATTTT. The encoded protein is CASSIFAGPQPQHF.

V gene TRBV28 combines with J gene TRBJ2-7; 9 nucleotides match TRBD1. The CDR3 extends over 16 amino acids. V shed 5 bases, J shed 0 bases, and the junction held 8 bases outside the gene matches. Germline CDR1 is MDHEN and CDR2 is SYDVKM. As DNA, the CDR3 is TGTGCCAGCAGTACCCGGGACAGGGCCCTCTCCTACGAGCAGTACTTC. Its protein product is CASSTRDRALSYEQYF.

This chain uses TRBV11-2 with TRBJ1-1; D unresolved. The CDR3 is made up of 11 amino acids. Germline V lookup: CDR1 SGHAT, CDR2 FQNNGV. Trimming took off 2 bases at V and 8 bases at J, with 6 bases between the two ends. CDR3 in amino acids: CASSLWAEAFF. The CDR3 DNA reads TGTGCCAGCAGCTTATGGGCAGAAGCTTTCTTT. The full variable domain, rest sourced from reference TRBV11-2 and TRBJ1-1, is EAGVAQSPRYKIIEKRQSVAFWCNPISGHATLYWYQQILGQGPKLLIQFQNNGVVDDSQLPKDRFSAERLKGVDSTLKIQPAKLEDSAVYLCASSLWAEAFFGQGTRLTVV.

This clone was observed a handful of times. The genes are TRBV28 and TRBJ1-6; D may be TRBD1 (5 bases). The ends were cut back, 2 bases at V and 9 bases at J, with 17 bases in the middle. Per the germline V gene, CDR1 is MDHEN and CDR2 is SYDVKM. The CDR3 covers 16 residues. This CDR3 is CASSLPIGPGGSPLHF. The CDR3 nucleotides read TGTGCCAGCAGTTTACCCATTGGACCCGGGGGTTCACCCCTCCACTTT. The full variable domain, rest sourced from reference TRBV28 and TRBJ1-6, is DVKVTQSSRYLVKRTGEKVFLECVQDMDHENMFWYRQDPGLGLRLIYFSYDVKMKEKGDIPEGYSVSREKKERFSLILESASTNQTSMYLCASSLPIGPGGSPLHFGNGTRLTVT.

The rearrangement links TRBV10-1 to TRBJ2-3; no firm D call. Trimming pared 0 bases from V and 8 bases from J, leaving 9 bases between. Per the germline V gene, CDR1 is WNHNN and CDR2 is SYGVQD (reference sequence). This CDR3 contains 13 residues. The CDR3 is CASSESPGPTQYF. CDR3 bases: TGCGCCAGCAGTGAGTCTCCAGGCCCTACGCAGTATTTT.

Here the CDR3 reads CASRDTGGGGNTIYF. The CDR3 bases are TGTGCCAGCAGGGACACAGGGGGCGGGGGAAACACCATATATTTT. This sequence joins TRBV28 and TRBJ1-3; TRBD1 matches 9 bases. The CDR3 is 15 amino acids. Per the germline V gene, CDR1 is MDHEN and CDR2 is SYDVKM. V shed 6 bases, J shed 4 bases, and the junction held 7 bases outside the gene matches.